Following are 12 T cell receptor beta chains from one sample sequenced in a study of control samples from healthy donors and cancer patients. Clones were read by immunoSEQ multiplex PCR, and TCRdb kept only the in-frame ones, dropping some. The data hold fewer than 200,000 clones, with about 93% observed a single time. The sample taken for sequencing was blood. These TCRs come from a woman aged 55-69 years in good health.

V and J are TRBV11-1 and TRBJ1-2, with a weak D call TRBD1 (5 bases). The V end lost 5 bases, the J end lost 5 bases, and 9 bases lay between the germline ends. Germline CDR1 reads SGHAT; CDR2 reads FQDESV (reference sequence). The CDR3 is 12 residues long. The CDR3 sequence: CASSRDRYGYTF. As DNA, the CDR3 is TGTGCCAGCAGCCGGGACCGGTATGGCTACACCTTC.

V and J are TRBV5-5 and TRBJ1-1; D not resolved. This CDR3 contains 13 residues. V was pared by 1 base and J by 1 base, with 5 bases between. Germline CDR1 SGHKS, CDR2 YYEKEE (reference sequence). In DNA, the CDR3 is TGTGCCAGCAGCTTGTTTGGGAACACTGAAGCTTTCTTT. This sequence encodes CASSLFGNTEAFF.

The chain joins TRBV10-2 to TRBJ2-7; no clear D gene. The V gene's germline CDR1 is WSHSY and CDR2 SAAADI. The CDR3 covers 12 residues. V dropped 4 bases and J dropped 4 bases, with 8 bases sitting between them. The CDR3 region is CASSVVGYEQYF. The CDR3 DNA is TGCGCCAGCAGTGTTGTTGGGTACGAGCAGTACTTC.

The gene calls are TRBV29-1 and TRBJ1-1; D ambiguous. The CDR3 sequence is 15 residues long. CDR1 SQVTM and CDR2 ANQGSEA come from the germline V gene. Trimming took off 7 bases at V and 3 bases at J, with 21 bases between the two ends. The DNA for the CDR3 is TGCAGCGCCCAAGGACCCAGCGGGTCTGACACTGAAGCTTTCTTT. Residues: CSAQGPSGSDTEAFF.

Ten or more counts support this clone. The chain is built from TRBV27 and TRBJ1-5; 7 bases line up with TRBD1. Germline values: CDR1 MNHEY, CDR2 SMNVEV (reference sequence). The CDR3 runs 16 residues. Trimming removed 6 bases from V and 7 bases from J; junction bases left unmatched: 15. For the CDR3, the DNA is TGTGCCAGCAGACCACAAAGCGTGACAGGGTCACAGCCCCAGCATTTT. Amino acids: CASRPQSVTGSQPQHF.

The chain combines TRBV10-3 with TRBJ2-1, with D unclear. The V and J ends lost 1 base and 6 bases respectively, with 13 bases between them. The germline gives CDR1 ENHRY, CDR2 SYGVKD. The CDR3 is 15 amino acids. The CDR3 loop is CAISELGVSGNEQFF. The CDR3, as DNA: TGTGCCATCAGTGAGTTAGGTGTCAGTGGCAATGAGCAGTTCTTC.

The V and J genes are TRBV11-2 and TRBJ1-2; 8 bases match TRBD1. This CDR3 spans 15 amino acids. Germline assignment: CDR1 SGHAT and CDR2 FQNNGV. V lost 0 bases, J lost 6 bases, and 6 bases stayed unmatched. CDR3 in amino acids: CASSLDLDREDGYTF. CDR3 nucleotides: TGTGCCAGCAGCTTAGATTTGGACAGGGAGGATGGCTACACCTTC.

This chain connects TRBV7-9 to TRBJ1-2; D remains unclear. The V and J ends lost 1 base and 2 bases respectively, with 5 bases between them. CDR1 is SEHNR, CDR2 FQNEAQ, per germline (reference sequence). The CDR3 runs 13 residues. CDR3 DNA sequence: TGTGCCAGCAGCTTAGTTAACAACTATGGCTACACCTTC. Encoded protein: CASSLVNNYGYTF.

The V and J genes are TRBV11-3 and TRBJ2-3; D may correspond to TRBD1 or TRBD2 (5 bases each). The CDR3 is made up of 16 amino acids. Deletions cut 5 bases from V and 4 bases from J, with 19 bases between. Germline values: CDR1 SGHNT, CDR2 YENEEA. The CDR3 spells CASSLGRDSNSDTQYF. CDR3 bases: TGTGCCAGCAGCCTGGGACGGGATAGTAATTCAGATACGCAGTATTTT.

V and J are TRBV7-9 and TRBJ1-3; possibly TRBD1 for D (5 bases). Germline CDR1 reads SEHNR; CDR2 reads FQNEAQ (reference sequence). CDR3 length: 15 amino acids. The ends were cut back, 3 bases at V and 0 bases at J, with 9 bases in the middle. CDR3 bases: TGTGCCAGCAGCTTCGACAGTAACTCTGGAAACACCATATATTTT. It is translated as CASSFDSNSGNTIYF.

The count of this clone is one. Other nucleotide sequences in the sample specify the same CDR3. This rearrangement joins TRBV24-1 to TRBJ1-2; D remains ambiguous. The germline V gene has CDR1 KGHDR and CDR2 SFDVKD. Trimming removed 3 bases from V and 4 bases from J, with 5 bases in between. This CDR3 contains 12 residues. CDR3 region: CATSDHSYGYTF. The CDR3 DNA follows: TGTGCCACCAGTGATCACAGCTATGGCTACACCTTC.

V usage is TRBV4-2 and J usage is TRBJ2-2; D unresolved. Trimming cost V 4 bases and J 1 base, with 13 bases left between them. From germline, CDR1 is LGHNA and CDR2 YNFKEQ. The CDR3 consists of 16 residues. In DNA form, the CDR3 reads TGTGCCAGCAGCCGACAATCGGCCGTGAACACCGGGGAGCTGTTTTTT. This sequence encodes CASSRQSAVNTGELFF.